This section outlines one TCR beta chain sequence together with its context. The table lists this clonotype with many counts. Its specific antigen is unknown. No much larger clone is present one base from it, and per-base qualities are unavailable. The TCR beta CDR3 regions were amplified from the RNA transcripts. The first round of RT-PCR for the TCR CDR3 was performed with the HTBI primer set and the Qiagen OneStep RT-PCR kit. Libraries were constructed in a second round of multiplex PCR, after which size selection and purification were performed. Paired-end sequencing of the libraries was performed with 100 bp reads on an Illumina HiSeq2000. The published analysis was carried out like this. Raw data were processed with SOAPnuke, discarding reads with adapters, uncalled bases, mean Phred below 15, or no exact constant-primer or identifier match. High-quality paired reads were merged using COPE v1.2.5, and each unique nucleotide sequence was defined as a clonotype. MiTCR v1.1 was used to align clonotypes to the IMGT TRBV, TRBD and TRBJ reference segments. Analysis was restricted to V-J combinations with a frequency above 0.0001, which covered 99.2% of repertoires. The TCS score was defined as F50 (clonal expansion) divided by E x V (chaos), with BLOSUM62-based TCRdist calculated between CDR3 peptides within each V-J. Welch's t-statistics and random forest reduced roughly 530 V-J features to about 12, which were used in a naive Bayes classifier (R e1071). Using fastp trimming at Q25 and MiXCR clonotype assembly, TCRdb reanalyzed the public sequencing data and kept in-frame beta chains. When rows share a CDR3 protein, they turn into one entry using the most common DNA and genes. These V and J calls derive from TCRdb rather than the authors' analysis. This sample holds over 150,000 distinct CDR3 sequences; over 15% were observed only once. Together, the top ten hold approximately 28% of the sample.

This entry comes from a study of T cells in Graves' hyperthyroidism and ophthalmopathy (dated by TCRdb to the late 2010s). Concerning the study at large: Peripheral blood was sampled at the time of initial diagnosis, prior to any treatment. To identify TCR V-J signatures that set the groups apart, the researchers used a discovery cohort of approximately 98 patients, made up of 40 to 45 with Graves' ophthalmopathy and 55 to 65 with stable Graves' hyperthyroidism. An independent validation cohort of under 20 hyperthyroidism patients and some 15 patients who later progressed to ophthalmopathy tested prospective prediction of ophthalmopathy. The approximately 98 discovery patients were randomly divided into training and test sets at a 7:3 ratio. Thyroid tissue and blood T-cell repertoires from over 5 Graves' hyperthyroidism patients were also compared in the study. After blood sampling, hyperthyroidism patients were treated with methimazole at a starting dose of 30 mg daily, and ophthalmopathy patients were treated with high-dose intravenous methylprednisolone. The paper describes TCR Vbeta CDR3 sequencing of 140 or so peripheral blood samples, made up of 43 ophthalmopathy patients, over 70 hyperthyroidism patients and approximately 17 progressor patients. On the study overall, not on this receptor specifically: Most expanded thyroid clonotypes (frequency above 0.001) were also detected in blood, suggesting blood repertoires may reflect thyroid immune responses. A 13 V-J signature model separated ophthalmopathy from stable hyperthyroidism, with 87.88% sensitivity and about 81% specificity in cross-validation and 80%/75% in testing. In validation, the model predicted progression to ophthalmopathy with about 71% sensitivity and around 72% specificity, a median of around 6.6 months before onset. Sample size was not statistically predetermined, and investigators were not blinded to group allocation.

A patient counted as having stable Graves' hyperthyroidism if no progression to ophthalmopathy occurred over 18 months of follow-up. Hyperthyroidism patients were newly diagnosed, with disease duration under 2 months, and aged 18 to 65 years. The study excluded patients with uncontrolled infections, other autoimmune diseases, pregnancy or lactation. Diagnoses were established on the basis of clinical symptoms, serum thyroxine and TRAb, thyroid ultrasound, and orbital computed tomography. Ficoll-Paque density gradient centrifugation was used to isolate PBMCs from about 9.4 ml of fresh peripheral blood. Total RNA was extracted using Trizol reagent, and RNA quality was assessed on an Agilent 2100 Bioanalyzer. There are 16 amino acids in the CDR3, from cysteine to phenylalanine inclusive. The sequence is cut down to CDR3 DNA, 48 bases in frame from base 1. The germline V end is reduced by 1 base and the J end by 5 bases; junction bases left unmatched: 7. Looking up the germline V gene yields CDR1 SGHAT and CDR2 FQNNGV.

This TCR came from a woman in her forties or fifties with Graves' hyperthyroidism. The sequenced sample consisted of blood. The receptor chain draws on TRBV11-2 and TRBJ2-5; 10 central nucleotides agree with TRBD1. Read as DNA, the sequence is TGTGCCAGCAGCTTAGGGGGGGGACAGGGGTCGGAGACCCAGTACTTC. Translated, this is CASSLGGGQGSETQYF.